The clone carrying this T cell receptor beta chain occurred many times. Its specificity is not known. One entry per CDR3 protein, called by TCRdb with MiXCR from the RACE reads. This sample carries tens of thousands of distinct CDR3 sequences, 12% of them seen once, and the ten largest clones take 3.5%. The data derive from a study of human T cells and chemical hapten exposure. Overall study context: During the approximately 25-week study period, patients had diphenylcyclopropenone applied to the scalp every week.

Whole-study findings and limits: With regard to DPC sensitization, TCRs above 1 in 1000 frequency did not change. Large CDR3 similarity clusters arose significantly more often from expanded TCRs than from controls.

As for time point: patch test 1, 2 weeks after DPC sensitization. Stated treatment: therapeutic diphenylcyclopropenone sensitization with weekly scalp DPC. People who gave samples had alopecia, were 18 to 70 years old, and were suitable for DPC. V dropped 4 bases and J dropped 8 bases, with 14 bases sitting between them. This CDR3 contains 13 residues. In germline, CDR1 is SGHDN, CDR2 FVKESK. The chain couples TRBV14 to TRBJ1-1, with TRBD1 as a possible D gene (6 bases). The sequences come from whole blood, collected in connection with sensitization to the hapten diphenylcyclopropenone (DPC). The source is a woman between 55 and 75 years old with alopecia areata. Some clones in this sample may be carry-over from other donors' samples. Here the CDR3 reads CASSRQTGLEAFF. The CDR3 nucleotides are TGTGCCAGCAGCCGGCAAACAGGGTTGGAAGCTTTCTTT.